A single sample gave rise to the 2 T cell receptor beta chains below, sequenced in a study of Graves' ophthalmopathy and Graves' hyperthyroidism. From RNA, the CDR3 regions of TCR beta chains were amplified and sequenced. The first-round RT-PCR employed HTBI primers together with the Qiagen OneStep RT-PCR kit. A multiplex PCR was then performed as the second round. A single record per CDR3 protein comes from TCRdb applying MiXCR to the multiplex PCR reads. This sample has over a million distinct CDR3 sequences, with around a third found just once. The sequencing sample was made of peripheral blood or thyroid tissue (not recorded which). The receptor set was obtained from an adult man with Graves' hyperthyroidism.

Ten or more counts support this clonotype. The chain couples TRBV7-8 to TRBJ1-6, with 9 positions matching TRBD1. Germline V gene sequence: CDR1 SGHVS, CDR2 FQNEAQ. CDR3 length: 17 amino acids. Losses at the gene ends were 1 base for V and 6 bases for J; bases not matched to a gene: 7. In DNA, the CDR3 is TGTGCCAGCAGCTTAGACCACAGGGGGCGTCGTAATTCACCCCTCCACTTT. This encodes CASSLDHRGRRNSPLHF. The whole variable domain, filled in from reference TRBV7-8 and TRBJ1-6, reads GAGVSQSPRYKVAKRGQDVALRCDPISGHVSLFWYQQALGQGPEFLTYFQNEAQLDKSGLPSDRFFAERPEGSVSTLKIQRTQQEDSAVYLCASSLDHRGRRNSPLHFGNGTRLTVT.

V and J are TRBV12-3 or TRBV12-4 and TRBJ1-2, with TRBD1 matching over 9 bases. The CDR3 consists of 15 residues. V was clipped by 5 bases and J by 6 bases; unmatched bases: 10. This chain's CDR3 is CASSPRDRVSHGYTF. The DNA for the CDR3 is TGTGCCAGCAGTCCGAGGGACAGGGTTAGCCATGGCTACACCTTC.